This TCR beta chain was identified during a study of T cell responses to AZD1222 COVID-19 vaccine. Study findings and constraints: The number of AZD1222 recipients seropositive at baseline was only 6 or 7. Among the donors, most were white British and more were female, and clonal diversity was possibly underestimated. Repertoires were sampled only after the peak T cell response.

Notes on this clone: Its target is unknown.

Recipients boosted at about 4 weeks or about 12 weeks are pooled. The CDR3 consists of 13 residues. Trimming stripped 8 bases from V and 0 bases from J, with 8 bases between. Generated by immunoSEQ multiplex PCR, the TCRdb table keeps only in-frame clones and is missing some. The sample shows 100,000 to 150,000 clones, 80% to 90% of them seen only once. The sequences come from peripheral blood, collected 28 days after the second AZD1222 dose. The rearrangement links TRBV12-3 or TRBV12-4 to TRBJ1-5; D is undetermined. This receptor was identified in an adult who received the AZD1222 COVID-19 vaccine. The CDR3 is CASRRYSNQPQHF. The CDR3 DNA sequence: TGTGCCAGCCGACGTTATAGCAATCAGCCCCAGCATTTT.